One sample yielded the 11 T cell receptor beta chains listed below, sequenced in a study of shared clonotypes between healthy human individuals. Assay used: immunoSEQ multiplex PCR; TCRdb lists only in-frame clones, some missing. The table includes over 2 million clones, roughly 94% detected once. The source material was naive CD4+ T cells sorted from blood. Described subset: CD45RA+ positively selected. The receptors come from a man between 18 and 35 years old in good health.

The V gene is TRBV19, the J gene TRBJ1-6; 7 bases are shared with TRBD1. CDR3 length equals 13 residues. CDR1 LNHDA and CDR2 SQIVND come from the germline V gene (reference sequence). V trimming: 5 bases; J trimming: 10 bases; junction bases outside the gene matches: 5. CDR3 nucleotide sequence: TGTGCCAGTAGTGGTACAGGGGACTCACCCCTCCACTTT. Translated, it gives CASSGTGDSPLHF.

The chain's CDR3 is CASRRIDSGAGETQYF. The CDR3 coding sequence is TGCGCCAGCAGACGCATCGACAGCGGCGCAGGAGAGACCCAGTACTTC. This sequence joins TRBV4-1 and TRBJ2-5; D could derive from TRBD1 or TRBD2 (5 bases each). This CDR3 is 16 amino acids long. Germline loops: CDR1 MGHRA, CDR2 YSYEKL. Trimming left V 6 bases short and J 4 bases short, with 21 bases between.

The chain couples TRBV5-4 to TRBJ2-1, with 10 bases fitting TRBD2. The CDR3 extends over 17 amino acids. The V gene's germline CDR1 is SGHNT and CDR2 YYREEE (reference sequence). Trimming removed 0 bases from V and 0 bases from J; junction bases left unmatched: 3. CDR3 sequence reads: CASSLGASGSSYNEQFF. The DNA for the CDR3 is TGTGCCAGCAGCTTGGGGGCTAGCGGGAGCTCCTACAATGAGCAGTTCTTC.

The rearrangement joins TRBV5-6 to TRBJ1-5; possibly TRBD1 for D (5 bases). The CDR3 is 15 residues long. The V and J ends lost 0 bases and 5 bases respectively, with 12 bases between them. CDR1 is SGHDT, CDR2 YYEEEE, per germline. CDR3 bases: TGTGCCAGCAGCTTGGTCCGGGACCTACATCAGCCCCAGCATTTT. Its protein is CASSLVRDLHQPQHF.

This sequence joins TRBV19 and TRBJ2-4, with D perhaps matching TRBD2 (6 bases). This CDR3 is built from 17 residues. V lost 3 bases to trimming and J lost 3 bases, with 18 bases between them. From germline, CDR1 is LNHDA and CDR2 SQIVND (reference sequence). The CDR3 loop is CASSIPWREAGKNIQYF. In DNA form, the CDR3 reads TGTGCCAGTAGTATTCCATGGCGGGAAGCGGGCAAAAACATTCAGTACTTC.

The rearrangement joins TRBV10-3 to TRBJ2-3; TRBD1 matches 8 bases. The CDR3 spans 23 residues. V gave up 4 bases and J gave up 0 bases; unmatched junction bases: 27. From germline, CDR1 is ENHRY and CDR2 SYGVKD. This CDR3 is CAISGADRAESAGIPTSTDTQYF. CDR3 DNA sequence: TGTGCCATCAGTGGCGCGGACAGGGCCGAAAGCGCGGGTATTCCTACTAGCACAGATACGCAGTATTTT.

The J gene is TRBJ1-5, the V gene TRBV30, with D maybe TRBD1 (5 bases). CDR1 and CDR2 (germline): GTSNPN, SVGIG (reference sequence). Trimming cost V 5 bases and J 0 bases, with 14 bases left between them. The length of the CDR3 is 15 residues. CDR3 sequence reads: CAWGGVGGSNQPQHF. The CDR3, as DNA: TGTGCCTGGGGGGGGGTCGGCGGTAGCAATCAGCCCCAGCATTTT.

The chain uses TRBV18 and TRBJ2-7; unclear D gene. The CDR3 covers 13 residues. Germline CDR1 and CDR2: KGHSH and LQKENI. The V end lost 10 bases, the J end lost 0 bases, and 13 bases lay between the germline ends. Here the CDR3 reads CATSSPSSYEQYF. DNA of the CDR3: TGTGCCACCTCCAGCCCAAGCTCCTACGAGCAGTACTTC. Based on the CDR3 plus reference TRBV18 and TRBJ2-7, the full variable domain is NAGVMQNPRHLVRRRGQEARLRCSPMKGHSHVYWYRQLPEEGLKFMVYLQKENIIDESGMPKERFSAEFPKEGPSILRIQQVVRGDSAAYFCATSSPSSYEQYFGPGTRLTVT.

The V call is TRBV6-5, the J call TRBJ1-5; the D is unclear. V lost 2 bases and J lost 5, with 7 bases in between. CDR3 length equals 13 residues. Germline V lookup: CDR1 MNHEY, CDR2 SVGAGI. As DNA, the CDR3 is TGTGCCAGCAGTTACGCGAGGTATCAGCCCCAGCATTTT. Its translation: CASSYARYQPQHF.

The CDR3 protein is CASSEDRKTQYF. CDR3 DNA sequence: TGCGCCAGCAGTGAGGATCGGAAGACCCAGTACTTC. The rearrangement uses TRBV10-1 and TRBJ2-5; D not certain. With 2 bases removed from V and 6 bases from J, the gap between germline ends came to 7 bases. Per the germline V gene, CDR1 is WNHNN and CDR2 is SYGVQD (reference sequence). The CDR3 extends over 12 amino acids.

The CDR3 loop reads CASSYDSGANVLTF. The CDR3 DNA reads TGTGCCAGCAGCTACGATTCTGGGGCCAACGTCCTGACTTTC. The V and J genes are TRBV5-4 and TRBJ2-6; D unclear. This CDR3 is built from 14 residues. Germline values: CDR1 SGHNT, CDR2 YYREEE (reference sequence). Trimming shortened V by 3 bases and J by 1 base, and 5 bases separated the two germline ends. The complete variable domain, with remaining parts taken from reference TRBV5-4 and TRBJ2-6, reads ETGVTQSPTHLIKTRGQQVTLRCSSQSGHNTVSWYQQALGQGPQFIFQYYREEENGRGNFPPRFSGLQFPNYSSELNVNALELDDSALYLCASSYDSGANVLTFGAGSRLTVL.